Below are 29 T cell receptor beta chains sequenced from a single sample in a study of cytotoxic CD8 clonotypes in ibrutinib-treated CLL. The repertoire was sequenced with immunoSEQ multiplex PCR; TCRdb's copy has only in-frame clones and lacks some. The top ten clones hold 3.5% to 5.5% of a sample with roughly 160,000 clones, under 90% of them seen once. The sample in question was PBMCs, obtained after 24 months of ibrutinib treatment. The receptors originated from a human donor with chronic lymphocytic leukemia.

The CDR3 nucleotides read TGCGCCAGCAGCCAAGAGGCTAGCGTTGTACCTGAGCAGTTCTTC. It yields the protein CASSQEASVVPEQFF. V gene TRBV4-1 combines with J gene TRBJ2-1; tentatively, D is TRBD2 (6 bases). There are 15 residues in the CDR3. Looked up from germline, CDR1 is MGHRA and CDR2 is YSYEKL. V lost 0 bases, J lost 9 bases, and 15 bases lay in between.

This rearrangement joins TRBV28 to TRBJ2-5; D remains ambiguous. The CDR3 has 15 residues. Trimming pared 4 bases from V and 3 bases from J, leaving 15 bases between. Per the germline V gene, CDR1 is MDHEN and CDR2 is SYDVKM. In DNA form, the CDR3 reads TGTGCCAGCAGTTCCCATAAAGGACCGAAAGAGACCCAGTACTTC. Its translation is CASSSHKGPKETQYF. Using reference TRBV28 and TRBJ2-5 for the parts outside the CDR3, the full variable domain is DVKVTQSSRYLVKRTGEKVFLECVQDMDHENMFWYRQDPGLGLRLIYFSYDVKMKEKGDIPEGYSVSREKKERFSLILESASTNQTSMYLCASSSHKGPKETQYFGPGTRLLVL.

The chain couples TRBV19 to TRBJ2-2; D call uncertain. CDR3 length equals 12 residues. Between the trimmed V and J ends, which lost 4 bases and 6 bases, there was a span of 6 bases. In germline, CDR1 is LNHDA, CDR2 SQIVND (reference sequence). The CDR3 region is CASSNGAGELFF. The CDR3 nucleotides read TGTGCCAGTAGTAACGGCGCCGGGGAGCTGTTTTTT.

The chain is built from TRBV30 and TRBJ1-2, with TRBD1 matching 9 bases. The CDR3 totals 13 residues. Germline V gene data show CDR1 as GTSNPN and CDR2 as SVGIG (reference sequence). V was pared by 3 bases and J by 11 bases, with 10 bases of the junction left unmatched. CDR3 in DNA: TGTGCCTGGAGCCAACAGGGGGCCGGTTTATACACCTTC. As protein: CAWSQQGAGLYTF.

This sequence joins TRBV5-4 and TRBJ1-2, with 8 bases identical to TRBD1. This CDR3 is built from 17 residues. CDR1 and CDR2 (germline): SGHNT, YYREEE (reference sequence). V was pared by 4 bases and J by 6 bases, with 17 bases of the junction left unmatched. The CDR3 loop is CASSNNGQGRRYNGYTF. The CDR3, as DNA: TGTGCCAGCAGCAATAACGGACAGGGTAGGAGATACAATGGCTACACCTTC. Filled out from reference TRBV5-4 and TRBJ1-2, the complete variable domain reads ETGVTQSPTHLIKTRGQQVTLRCSSQSGHNTVSWYQQALGQGPQFIFQYYREEENGRGNFPPRFSGLQFPNYSSELNVNALELDDSALYLCASSNNGQGRRYNGYTFGSGTRLTVV.

The chain carries TRBV5-4 and TRBJ2-2; the D gene is possibly TRBD1 (7 bases). The CDR3 has 13 residues. Germline values: CDR1 SGHNT, CDR2 YYREEE (reference sequence). The germline V and J ends were trimmed by 6 bases and 6 bases, with 12 bases remaining between them. Here the CDR3 reads CASNDREAGELFF. Written as DNA, the CDR3 is TGTGCCAGCAACGACAGGGAGGCCGGGGAGCTGTTTTTT.

This rearrangement joins TRBV7-2 to TRBJ2-7; D is ambiguous. The CDR3 runs 13 residues. In germline, CDR1 is SGHTA, CDR2 FQGNSA. Trimming removed 1 base from V and 4 bases from J, with 8 bases in between. This chain's CDR3 is CASSLDPVYEQYF. DNA of the CDR3: TGTGCCAGCAGCTTAGATCCTGTTTACGAGCAGTACTTC. Based on the CDR3 plus reference TRBV7-2 and TRBJ2-7, the full variable domain is GAGVSQSPSNKVTEKGKDVELRCDPISGHTALYWYRQSLGQGLEFLIYFQGNSAPDKSGLPSDRFSAERTGGSVSTLTIQRTQQEDSAVYLCASSLDPVYEQYFGPGTRLTVT.

The chain uses TRBV27 and TRBJ2-5, with a weak D call TRBD2 (5 bases). The V and J ends lost 5 bases and 5 bases respectively, with 18 bases between them. The CDR3 is 15 residues long. Germline assignment: CDR1 MNHEY and CDR2 SMNVEV (reference sequence). The CDR3 protein is CASSPRLNQRETQYF. DNA of the CDR3: TGTGCCAGCAGTCCACGGCTGAACCAGCGGGAGACCCAGTACTTC.

The chain recombines TRBV27 with TRBJ2-7, with 9 bases lining up with TRBD2. The germline gives CDR1 MNHEY, CDR2 SMNVEV (reference sequence). CDR3 length: 16 residues. V lost 6 bases, J lost 2 bases, and 11 bases stayed unmatched. Written as DNA, the CDR3 is TGTGCCAGCAGCGAACTACTAGCGGGCCATCCCTACGAGCAGTACTTC. Translating gives CASSELLAGHPYEQYF.

As to this clone: At the DNA level, this CDR3 is encoded by other sequences in the same sample as well. V gene TRBV18 combines with J gene TRBJ1-2, with 10 positions matching TRBD1. V shed 2 bases and J 5 bases; nucleotides not matched to a gene: 2. Germline lookup yields CDR1 KGHSH and CDR2 LQKENI. The CDR3 length is 14 residues. The CDR3: CASSPGTGDYGYTF. CDR3 coding DNA: TGTGCCAGCTCACCAGGGACAGGGGATTATGGCTACACCTTC.

Only a few counts were recorded for this clone. V and J are TRBV28 and TRBJ1-5; a possible D gene is TRBD1 (5 bases). Germline V gene data show CDR1 as MDHEN and CDR2 as SYDVKM. Deletions cut 2 bases from V and 6 bases from J, with 5 bases between. The CDR3 runs to 12 residues. CDR3 sequence reads: CASSLGGQPQHF. CDR3 bases: TGTGCCAGCAGTTTAGGGGGTCAGCCCCAGCATTTT. Full variable domain (remainder filled in from reference TRBV28 and TRBJ1-5): DVKVTQSSRYLVKRTGEKVFLECVQDMDHENMFWYRQDPGLGLRLIYFSYDVKMKEKGDIPEGYSVSREKKERFSLILESASTNQTSMYLCASSLGGQPQHFGDGTRLSIL.

This rearrangement joins TRBV19 to TRBJ2-6; no clear D. Trimming took 2 bases from V and 0 from J, leaving 5 bases between them. Germline CDR1 and CDR2: LNHDA and SQIVND (reference sequence). The CDR3 extends over 15 amino acids. CDR3 coding DNA: TGTGCCAGTAGTATACTAAGCTCTGGGGCCAACGTCCTGACTTTC. Amino acid sequence: CASSILSSGANVLTF.

The chain joins TRBV5-6 to TRBJ2-3; 10 bases are shared with TRBD1. The length of the CDR3 is 17 residues. Germline trimming cut 5 bases from V and 3 bases from J; bases unmatched to any gene: 12. The germline gives CDR1 SGHDT, CDR2 YYEEEE. The CDR3 DNA follows: TGTGCCAGCAGTTATCTTGACAGGGGGCTTATAACAGATACGCAGTATTTT. The encoded protein is CASSYLDRGLITDTQYF.

V is TRBV7-9 and J is TRBJ2-7; the D gene is possibly TRBD1 (7 bases). Per germline, CDR1 SEHNR and CDR2 FQNEAQ (reference sequence). The CDR3 is 14 residues long. Trimming removed 5 bases from V and 7 bases from J, with 18 bases in between. CDR3 bases: TGTGCCAGCAGCCCAGGACAGGCGGGGAGGGAGCAGTACTTC. Translating gives CASSPGQAGREQYF.

This chain joins TRBV30 and TRBJ1-5, with D unclear. Germline-derived CDR1 and CDR2 are GTSNPN and SVGIG (reference sequence). CDR3 length: 13 residues. V lost 4 bases, J lost 5 bases, and 12 bases lay in between. The CDR3: CAWNAGEDQPQHF. DNA for the CDR3: TGTGCCTGGAACGCAGGAGAGGATCAGCCCCAGCATTTT.

V gene TRBV6-5 combines with J gene TRBJ1-5; D is perhaps TRBD1 (5 bases). The germline V gene encodes CDR1 MNHEY and CDR2 SVGAGI. V lost 1 base to trimming and J lost 2 bases, with 6 bases between them. This CDR3 has 14 residues. CDR3 DNA: TGTGCCAGCAGTTACTTGGGGCGCAATCAGCCCCAGCATTTT. Translated: CASSYLGRNQPQHF.

The genes are TRBV18 and TRBJ2-7; possibly TRBD1 for D (5 bases). Trimming pared 6 bases from V and 6 bases from J, leaving 15 bases between. From germline, CDR1 is KGHSH and CDR2 LQKENI. The CDR3 length is 13 residues. CDR3 loop: CASSPPWGGEQYF. The DNA of the CDR3 is TGTGCCAGCTCCCCTCCCTGGGGCGGCGAGCAGTACTTC.

The chain employs TRBV4-3 and TRBJ2-3; D remains ambiguous. V was clipped by 1 base and J by 1 base, with 9 bases between them. Germline loops: CDR1 LGHNA, CDR2 YSLEER. The CDR3 contains 15 residues. This CDR3 reads CASSQAMLRTDTQYF. In DNA form, the CDR3 reads TGCGCCAGCAGCCAAGCGATGTTACGCACAGATACGCAGTATTTT.

This clone was recorded only once. V and J are TRBV11-3 and TRBJ2-2; 11 bases agree with TRBD2. V dropped 5 bases and J dropped 1; count of bases not matched to a gene: 3. This CDR3 is 16 amino acids long. Per the germline V gene, CDR1 is SGHNT and CDR2 is YENEEA. This CDR3 reads CASSKGLAGNTGELFF. In DNA, the CDR3 is TGTGCCAGCAGCAAAGGACTAGCGGGGAACACCGGGGAGCTGTTTTTT.

The chain employs TRBV19 and TRBJ1-5; 9 bases align to TRBD1. The trim removed 8 bases at V and 0 bases at J, leaving 11 bases unmatched. The germline CDR1 and CDR2 sequences are LNHDA and SQIVND (reference sequence). This CDR3 has 17 amino acids. As DNA, the CDR3 is TGTGCCAGTGCGGCCGGACAGGGGTACTATAGCAATCAGCCCCAGCATTTT. Translated: CASAAGQGYYSNQPQHF.

The gene calls are TRBV5-4 and TRBJ1-5; D gene uncertain. V lost 4 bases and J 2 bases, leaving 1 base between the germline ends. CDR3 length equals 11 residues. Germline CDR1 SGHNT, CDR2 YYREEE (reference sequence). DNA for the CDR3: TGTGCCAGCAGCCGCAATCAGCCCCAGCATTTT. Translated: CASSRNQPQHF. Using reference TRBV5-4 and TRBJ1-5 for the parts outside the CDR3, the full variable domain is ETGVTQSPTHLIKTRGQQVTLRCSSQSGHNTVSWYQQALGQGPQFIFQYYREEENGRGNFPPRFSGLQFPNYSSELNVNALELDDSALYLCASSRNQPQHFGDGTRLSIL.

The chain combines TRBV2 with TRBJ2-2; D unclear. Germline CDR1 is SNHLY and CDR2 is FYNNEI. The CDR3 sequence is 14 residues long. Trimming pared 4 bases from V and 1 base from J, leaving 7 bases between. The CDR3 DNA follows: TGTGCCAGCAGTGCGTCACTGAACACCGGGGAGCTGTTTTTT. This encodes CASSASLNTGELFF.

This clone was counted a few times. V gene TRBV10-2 combines with J gene TRBJ1-2; tentative D call: TRBD1 (5 bases). Trimming left V 0 bases short and J 4 bases short, with 21 bases between. The CDR3 totals 18 residues. The germline gives CDR1 WSHSY, CDR2 SAAADI. Here the CDR3 reads CASSESGGLDSQIYGYTF. The DNA of the CDR3 is TGCGCCAGCAGTGAGTCGGGTGGGTTAGACAGCCAAATCTATGGCTACACCTTC.

The chain is built from TRBV18 and TRBJ1-1; D is uncertain. Trimming removed 5 bases at V and 1 base at J, with 8 bases between. CDR3 length equals 13 residues. Germline CDR1 KGHSH, CDR2 LQKENI. The CDR3 DNA sequence: TGTGCCAGCTCAAATGGAGCGAACACTGAAGCTTTCTTT. As protein: CASSNGANTEAFF.

J is TRBJ2-2 and V is TRBV11-2; 9 bases match TRBD1. Germline V lookup: CDR1 SGHAT, CDR2 FQNNGV. The CDR3 contains 14 residues. Trimming removed 6 bases from V and 4 bases from J; junction bases left unmatched: 3. The CDR3 coding sequence is TGTGCCAGCAGGCAACAGGGGGCCACCGGGGAGCTGTTTTTT. It encodes CASRQQGATGELFF.

The chain joins TRBV9 to TRBJ2-3; D gene uncertain. The CDR3 contains 15 residues. Germline CDR1 SGDLS, CDR2 YYNGEE. V gave up 2 bases and J gave up 4 bases, with 14 bases separating them. Written as DNA, the CDR3 is TGTGCCAGCAGCGTTTCGGTTGCGACCTCAGATACGCAGTATTTT. Residues: CASSVSVATSDTQYF.

V usage is TRBV4-1 and J usage is TRBJ2-7; D tentatively fits TRBD1 or TRBD2 (5 bases each). CDR1 and CDR2 from the germline V gene are MGHRA and YSYEKL. The CDR3 is made up of 15 amino acids. The V end was cut by 2 bases, the J end by 6 bases, with 17 bases between. CDR3 coding DNA: TGCGCCAGCAGCCAACTTGACTTGGGGACCTCCGAGCAGTACTTC. Translating it yields CASSQLDLGTSEQYF.

The rearrangement links TRBV6-6 to TRBJ2-6; D perhaps matches TRBD1 (6 bases). This CDR3 spans 14 amino acids. V lost 6 bases to trimming and J lost 2 bases, with 8 bases between them. Germline V gene data show CDR1 as MNHNY and CDR2 as SVGAGI (reference sequence). This CDR3 is CASSTGTGANVLTF. Here the CDR3 DNA reads TGTGCCAGCAGCACAGGGACTGGGGCCAACGTCCTGACTTTC.

The chain combines TRBV5-1 with TRBJ2-7; D is possibly TRBD2 (5 bases). The CDR3 runs 13 residues. V lost 2 bases, J lost 4 bases, and 10 bases lay in between. Per the germline V gene, CDR1 is SGHRS and CDR2 is YFSETQ. The CDR3 nucleotides read TGCGCCAGCAGCTTCGAGGGAATGTACGAGCAGTACTTC. Protein product: CASSFEGMYEQYF. Looking up the rest from reference TRBV5-1 and TRBJ2-7 gives the full variable domain: KAGVTQTPRYLIKTRGQQVTLSCSPISGHRSVSWYQQTPGQGLQFLFEYFSETQRNKGNFPGRFSGRQFSNSRSEMNVSTLELGDSALYLCASSFEGMYEQYFGPGTRLTVT.